The next 23 T cell receptor beta chains were all read from a single sample in a study of blood T cell repertoires in COVID-19. Sequencing was performed with immunoSEQ multiplex PCR; in TCRdb, only in-frame clones are kept and a portion is missing. Counted here are 300,000 to 350,000 clones, more than 70% occurring once; the ten biggest clones make up just under 7.5%. Sequencing was performed on peripheral blood. Receptor source: a woman in her seventies with COVID-19, enrolled during active disease.

The chain joins TRBV5-6 to TRBJ2-5, with D possibly matching TRBD1 (6 bases). Per germline, CDR1 SGHDT and CDR2 YYEEEE. The CDR3 contains 13 residues. Trimming shortened V by 3 bases and J by 4 bases, and 10 bases separated the two germline ends. The chain's CDR3 is CASSSMDRETQYF. CDR3 bases: TGTGCCAGCAGCTCCATGGACAGAGAGACCCAGTACTTC.

The CDR3 loop is CASSGSRQGTSNYGYTF. The DNA for the CDR3 is TGTGCCAGCAGCGGATCCAGACAGGGAACTTCTAACTATGGCTACACCTTC. The genes are TRBV11-2 and TRBJ1-2; 7 positions agree with TRBD1. The CDR3 consists of 17 residues. CDR1 is SGHAT and CDR2 is FQNNGV in the germline V gene. The V gene end was trimmed by 5 bases and the J gene end by 0 bases; junction bases not matched to a gene: 12. The full variable domain, rest sourced from reference TRBV11-2 and TRBJ1-2, is EAGVAQSPRYKIIEKRQSVAFWCNPISGHATLYWYQQILGQGPKLLIQFQNNGVVDDSQLPKDRFSAERLKGVDSTLKIQPAKLEDSAVYLCASSGSRQGTSNYGYTFGSGTRLTVV.

This chain links TRBV21-1 with TRBJ1-5. TRBV21-1 is listed as a pseudogene. This CDR3 spans 15 amino acids. The CDR3 sequence is CASSHEGGNNQPQHF. DNA for the CDR3: TGTGCCAGCAGTCACGAGGGAGGGAACAATCAGCCCCAGCATTTT.

The chain employs TRBV3-1 (or the pseudogene TRBV3-2) and TRBJ2-3, with 10 bases that match TRBD1. V gave up 4 bases and J gave up 3 bases; unmatched junction bases: 10. The CDR3 has 17 amino acids. The germline gives CDR1 LGHDT, CDR2 YNNKEL (reference sequence). The CDR3 sequence: CASSPRRVGQGTDTQYF. CDR3 in DNA: TGTGCCAGCAGCCCTCGACGAGTGGGACAGGGGACAGATACGCAGTATTTT.

The V gene is TRBV27, the J gene TRBJ1-1, with 10 nucleotides matching TRBD1. From germline, CDR1 is MNHEY and CDR2 SMNVEV (reference sequence). With V trimmed by 3 bases and J by 5 bases, 12 bases remained unmatched. This CDR3 has 17 residues. The CDR3 region is CASSFGRTGGRWTEAFF. The CDR3 DNA reads as TGTGCCAGCAGTTTCGGTAGGACAGGGGGACGGTGGACTGAAGCTTTCTTT.

This chain joins TRBV9 and TRBJ1-1, with 9 bases fitting TRBD1. Germline V gene sequence: CDR1 SGDLS, CDR2 YYNGEE. V trimming: 3 bases; J trimming: 6 bases; junction bases outside the gene matches: 6. The CDR3 runs to 14 residues. CDR3 in DNA: TGTGCCAGCAGCGGGACAGGGGATTTGGCTGAAGCTTTCTTT. It translates to CASSGTGDLAEAFF.

This rearrangement joins TRBV6-5 to TRBJ1-1; D ambiguous. Germline V gives CDR1 MNHEY, CDR2 SVGAGI. Trimming removed 2 bases at V and 3 bases at J, with 13 bases between. This CDR3 is built from 15 residues. CDR3 protein: CASSYDHETYTEAFF. The CDR3 DNA sequence: TGTGCCAGCAGTTACGACCATGAGACATACACTGAAGCTTTCTTT.

The chain couples TRBV5-1 to TRBJ1-2; D is undetermined. The germline gives CDR1 SGHRS, CDR2 YFSETQ. The CDR3 is 14 amino acids. The germline V and J ends were trimmed by 5 bases and 5 bases, with 16 bases remaining between them. For the CDR3, the DNA is TGCGCCAGCAGTCATGGGGAGCCCTTATATGGCTACACCTTC. This sequence encodes CASSHGEPLYGYTF.

This chain uses TRBV6-5 with TRBJ1-1; D gene uncertain. V lost 7 bases and J 1 base, leaving 10 bases between the germline ends. This CDR3 spans 13 amino acids. Looked up from germline, CDR1 is MNHEY and CDR2 is SVGAGI. For the CDR3, the DNA is TGTGCCAGCACCCCCTACCCGAACACTGAAGCTTTCTTT. This codes for CASTPYPNTEAFF.

This CDR3 reads CASSQDVRTDYNEKLFF. The CDR3 nucleotides read TGTGCCAGCAGCCAGGACGTACGAACAGACTATAATGAAAAACTGTTTTTT. The chain is built from TRBV4-2 and TRBJ1-4, with unresolved D. V was trimmed by 3 bases and J by 4 bases, leaving 18 bases between them. This CDR3 has 17 amino acids. Germline CDR1 and CDR2: LGHNA and YNFKEQ.

The chain employs TRBV23-1 and TRBJ2-1, with 8 bases matching TRBD1. TRBV23-1 is identified as an open reading frame with a role that is uncertain. After removal of 2 bases from V and 5 bases from J, the junction contained 14 bases not matched to a gene. The CDR3 extends over 18 amino acids. Here the CDR3 reads CASSQKTINLDRDNEQFF. CDR3 DNA: TGCGCCAGCAGTCAAAAAACCATTAACCTGGACAGGGACAATGAGCAGTTCTTC.

The rearrangement joins TRBV5-4 to TRBJ1-4; 7 bases align to TRBD1. The CDR3 runs to 14 residues. In germline, CDR1 is SGHNT, CDR2 YYREEE (reference sequence). The trim removed 4 bases at V and 1 base at J, leaving 1 base unmatched. The DNA of the CDR3 is TGTGCCAGCAGCCAGGGGGGAACTAATGAAAAACTGTTTTTT. This translates into CASSQGGTNEKLFF.

The V call is TRBV19, the J call TRBJ2-5; 8 bases fit TRBD2. With V trimmed by 6 bases and J by 1 base, 1 base remained unmatched. From germline, CDR1 is LNHDA and CDR2 SQIVND (reference sequence). This CDR3 has 13 residues. CDR3 sequence: CASSGGAQETQYF. For the CDR3, the DNA is TGTGCCAGTAGCGGGGGGGCCCAAGAGACCCAGTACTTC.

The chain is built from TRBV2 and TRBJ2-3; 9 nucleotides match TRBD2. Per the germline V gene, CDR1 is SNHLY and CDR2 is FYNNEI. The CDR3 has 14 residues. The ends lost 3 bases at V and 5 bases at J; junction bases unmatched: 3. For the CDR3, the DNA is TGTGCCAGCAGTGAGGGCGGGGGGGGAGATACGCAGTATTTT. Its protein is CASSEGGGGDTQYF. Looking up the rest from reference TRBV2 and TRBJ2-3 gives the full variable domain: EPEVTQTPSHQVTQMGQEVILRCVPISNHLYFYWYRQILGQKVEFLVSFYNNEISEKSEIFDDQFSVERPDGSNFTLKIRSTKLEDSAMYFCASSEGGGGDTQYFGPGTRLTVL.

The CDR3 sequence is CASSQVAGKLFF. The DNA for the CDR3 is TGTGCCAGCAGCCAAGTAGCTGGAAAACTGTTTTTT. This chain uses TRBV14 with TRBJ1-4; no clear D. The germline V gene encodes CDR1 SGHDN and CDR2 FVKESK. The ends were cut back, 1 base at V and 10 bases at J, with 7 bases in the middle. This CDR3 contains 12 residues.

This chain uses TRBV29-1 with TRBJ1-2; D not certain. The CDR3 loop spans 13 amino acids. The V end lost 7 bases, the J end lost 2 bases, and 14 bases lay between the germline ends. Germline V gives CDR1 SQVTM, CDR2 ANQGSEA. For the CDR3, the DNA is TGCAGCGCAATACCAACGGGAAACTATGGCTACACCTTC. This sequence encodes CSAIPTGNYGYTF. Filled out from reference TRBV29-1 and TRBJ1-2, the complete variable domain reads SAVISQKPSRDICQRGTSLTIQCQVDSQVTMMFWYRQQPGQSLTLIATANQGSEATYESGFVIDKFPISRPNLTFSTLTVSNMSPEDSSIYLCSAIPTGNYGYTFGSGTRLTVV.

This clone appeared a single time. V gene TRBV7-9 combines with J gene TRBJ1-2; D is perhaps TRBD1 (5 bases). The CDR3 is made up of 14 amino acids. V was trimmed by 6 bases and J by 6 bases, leaving 17 bases between them. The V gene's germline CDR1 is SEHNR and CDR2 FQNEAQ (reference sequence). In nucleotides, the CDR3 is TGTGCCAGCAGTCGCCCGGACACCTCCCATGGCTACACCTTC. As protein: CASSRPDTSHGYTF.

The chain couples TRBV2 to TRBJ2-3; 9 nucleotides match TRBD1. Germline V gene data show CDR1 as SNHLY and CDR2 as FYNNEI. This CDR3 comprises 14 residues. V was pared by 7 bases and J by 4 bases, with 6 bases of the junction left unmatched. CDR3 coding DNA: TGTGCCAGCATCAACAGGGGGCAATCAGATACGCAGTATTTT. It translates to CASINRGQSDTQYF.

The chain links TRBV27 to TRBJ1-4; the match to TRBD1 covers 9 bases. This CDR3 region has 13 residues. V shed 8 bases, J shed 7 bases, and the junction held 5 bases outside the gene matches. Germline CDR1 is MNHEY and CDR2 is SMNVEV (reference sequence). The CDR3 nucleotides read TGTGCCAGCTCCCCGGACAGGGGTGAAAAACTGTTTTTT. Translation: CASSPDRGEKLFF.

The chain couples TRBV5-1 to TRBJ1-4; D may be TRBD1 (6 bases). The CDR3 sequence is 21 residues long. The germline V gene has CDR1 SGHRS and CDR2 YFSETQ. With 3 bases removed from V and 0 bases from J, the gap between germline ends came to 27 bases. Here the CDR3 reads CASSSNPTGSIIFATNEKLFF. CDR3 bases: TGCGCCAGCAGCTCCAACCCGACAGGAAGTATAATTTTCGCAACTAATGAAAAACTGTTTTTT.

CDR3 region: CASSVMAVAKNIQYF. For the CDR3, the DNA is TGTGCCAGCAGCGTAATGGCGGTAGCCAAAAACATTCAGTACTTC. The gene calls are TRBV11-2 and TRBJ2-4; no firm D call. The CDR3 sequence is 15 residues long. The germline V gene encodes CDR1 SGHAT and CDR2 FQNNGV. With 5 bases removed from V and 0 bases from J, the gap between germline ends came to 11 bases.

V usage is TRBV5-4 and J usage is TRBJ2-5; D is possibly TRBD2 (5 bases). CDR1 and CDR2 from the germline V gene are SGHNT and YYREEE (reference sequence). V lost 4 bases to trimming and J lost 1 base, with 11 bases between them. This CDR3 comprises 14 residues. The CDR3 DNA sequence: TGTGCCAGCAGCCCTACGGGGAGCCAAGAGACCCAGTACTTC. It yields the protein CASSPTGSQETQYF.

The chain couples TRBV28 to TRBJ1-2; no firm D call. CDR1 is MDHEN, CDR2 SYDVKM, per germline. The V end was cut by 5 bases, the J end by 5 bases, with 21 bases between. CDR3 size: 16 residues. The CDR3 region has the DNA TGTGCCAGCAGTCCCCCGGGGTACGGTATTGGGTATGGCTACACCTTC. Its translation: CASSPPGYGIGYGYTF.